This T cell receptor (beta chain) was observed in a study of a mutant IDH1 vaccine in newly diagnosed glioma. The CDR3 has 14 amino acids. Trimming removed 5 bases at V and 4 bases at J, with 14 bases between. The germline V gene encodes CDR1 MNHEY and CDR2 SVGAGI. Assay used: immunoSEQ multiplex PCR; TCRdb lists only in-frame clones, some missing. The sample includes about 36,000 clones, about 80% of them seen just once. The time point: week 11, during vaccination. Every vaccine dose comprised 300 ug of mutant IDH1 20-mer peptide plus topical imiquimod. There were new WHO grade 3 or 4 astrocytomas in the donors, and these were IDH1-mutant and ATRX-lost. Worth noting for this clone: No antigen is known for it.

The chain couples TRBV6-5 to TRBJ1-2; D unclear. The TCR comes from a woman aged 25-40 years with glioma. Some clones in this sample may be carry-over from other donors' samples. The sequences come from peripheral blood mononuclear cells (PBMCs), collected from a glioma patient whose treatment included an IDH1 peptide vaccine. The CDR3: CASSLNTAGYGYTF. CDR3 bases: TGTGCCAGCAGTCTCAACACAGCGGGCTATGGCTACACCTTC.